This passage covers 15 T cell receptor beta chains from one sample sequenced in a study of blood T cells in healthy people across ages. With a J-beta primer mix and a sample-barcoded 5' primer, a second PCR ran 7 to 11 cycles. TCRdb reprocessed the 5' RACE reads via MiXCR and lists one record per CDR3 protein. Of 790,000 or so distinct CDR3 sequences in the sample, 35% to 50% were seen once. The sample comprised blood. Receptors were obtained from an elderly man in good health.

The CDR3 is CASSQGMAGGPGDGEQFF. The CDR3 region has the DNA TGTGCCAGCAGCCAGGGCATGGCGGGAGGGCCGGGCGATGGTGAGCAGTTCTTC. This chain connects TRBV4-2 to TRBJ2-1, with TRBD2 identical over 9 bases. The trim removed 3 bases at V and 9 bases at J, leaving 18 bases unmatched. Looked up from germline, CDR1 is LGHNA and CDR2 is YNFKEQ. CDR3 length: 18 amino acids.

The table lists this clonotype with a few counts. The chain recombines TRBV20-1 with TRBJ2-7; TRBD1 matches 12 bases. The CDR3 totals 15 residues. The germline V gene encodes CDR1 DFQATT and CDR2 SNEGSKA (reference sequence). V shed 2 bases and J 8 bases; nucleotides not matched to a gene: 10. The CDR3 sequence: CSARTRDRGPGQQYF. The CDR3 DNA reads TGCAGTGCTAGAACCAGGGACAGGGGGCCAGGCCAGCAGTACTTC.

The rearrangement joins TRBV27 to TRBJ2-7; TRBD2 aligns across 7 bases. Germline loops: CDR1 MNHEY, CDR2 SMNVEV (reference sequence). The junction had 16 bases not matched to a gene; V was cut back by 4 bases and J by 7 bases. The CDR3 spans 16 residues. The CDR3 DNA is TGTGCCAGCAGTTCATCTAGCGGTGGATACTACAATGAGCAGTACTTC. Its protein product is CASSSSSGGYYNEQYF.

This clonotype was counted a few times. The CDR3 nucleotides read TGCAGTGCCAATAGTGTGGGCGAGGGAAATTCACCCCTCCACTTT. Protein sequence: CSANSVGEGNSPLHF. This rearrangement joins TRBV20-1 to TRBJ1-6; the D is unclear. Germline V gene sequence: CDR1 DFQATT, CDR2 SNEGSKA (reference sequence). CDR3 length: 15 amino acids. Between the trimmed V and J ends, which lost 6 bases and 7 bases, there was a span of 19 bases.

The chain has TRBV11-2 and TRBJ2-7; D not certain. This CDR3 has 13 amino acids. Germline V gene lookup returns CDR1 SGHAT and CDR2 FQNNGV. V lost 5 bases to trimming and J lost 6 bases, with 14 bases between them. The CDR3 coding sequence is TGTGCCAGCAGCGCCGGTCTGGTAGGCGAGCAGTACTTC. It is translated as CASSAGLVGEQYF.

The rearrangement joins TRBV29-1 to TRBJ2-7; perhaps TRBD1 as D (5 bases). V was cut by 4 bases and J by 2 bases, with 9 bases left in between. The CDR3 contains 12 residues. Per the germline V gene, CDR1 is SQVTM and CDR2 is ANQGSEA. The CDR3 sequence: CSVGRTTYEQYF. The CDR3 DNA reads as TGCAGCGTTGGTCGGACAACCTACGAGCAGTACTTC.

This chain joins TRBV5-1 and TRBJ2-1; the D gene is possibly TRBD2 (6 bases). Germline assignment: CDR1 SGHRS and CDR2 YFSETQ. V lost 0 bases to trimming and J lost 11 bases, with 15 bases between them. The CDR3 has 14 residues. The DNA of the CDR3 is TGCGCCAGCAGCTTGGAGGCAGGGAGGAGTAAGCAGTTCTTC. Its protein product is CASSLEAGRSKQFF.

Regarding this clonotype: This may be a read error, as it is one base from a much larger clone. The chain has TRBV3-1 and TRBJ2-7, with TRBD2 as a possible D gene (5 bases). Trimming left V 1 base short and J 7 bases short, with 17 bases between. This CDR3 is built from 15 residues. Looked up from germline, CDR1 is LGHDT and CDR2 is YNNKEL (reference sequence). CDR3 nucleotide sequence: TGTGCCAGCAGCCAAGCGGGGATGCCCGGCGTGGAGCAGTACTTC. Translating it yields CASSQAGMPGVEQYF.

This clonotype was found a few times. The rearrangement uses TRBV6-2 or TRBV6-3 and TRBJ2-1; no clear D gene. CDR3 length: 11 residues. The V and J ends lost 6 bases and 9 bases respectively, with 9 bases between them. Germline values: CDR1 MNHEY, CDR2 SVGEGT. Here the CDR3 DNA reads TGTGCCAGCAGCGACAATCGTGAGCAGTTCTTC. Its protein is CASSDNREQFF.

Concerning this clonotype: One junction end disagrees with the germline gene, perhaps due to a read error. The rearrangement uses TRBV7-3 and TRBJ1-2, with a tentative D call TRBD1 (5 bases). Germline CDR1 and CDR2: SGHTA and FQGTGA. The CDR3 has 15 amino acids. CDR3 sequence: CASSLNGGTDYGYIF. Written as DNA, the CDR3 is TGTGCCAGCAGCTTAAACGGGGGGACGGATTATGGCTACATCTTC.

V is TRBV6-2 or TRBV6-3 and J is TRBJ2-5; D unresolved. The J call may be wrong; the DNA end is better matched by TRBJ2-7. The CDR3 spans 14 residues. Germline V lookup: CDR1 MNHEY, CDR2 SVGEGT. The CDR3 region is CASSLTSPTGEQYF. In DNA form, the CDR3 reads TGTGCCAGCAGCTTAACAAGCCCTACGGGCGAGCAGTACTTC.

This clonotype has only a few counts. The V call is TRBV11-2, the J call TRBJ2-3; D perhaps matches TRBD2 (5 bases). The CDR3 has 14 amino acids. Germline V lookup: CDR1 SGHAT, CDR2 FQNNGV. V was trimmed by 4 bases and J by 6 bases, leaving 14 bases between them. CDR3 protein: CASSWGRGGDTQYF. CDR3 nucleotides: TGTGCCAGCAGCTGGGGTCGGGGTGGCGATACGCAGTATTTT.

This clonotype appeared a few times. This chain's CDR3 is CASSWAGRPETQYF. In DNA form, the CDR3 reads TGTGCCAGCAGTTGGGCGGGGAGACCAGAGACCCAGTACTTC. This chain connects TRBV27 to TRBJ2-5; the D gene is possibly TRBD2 (6 bases). With 4 bases removed from V and 4 bases from J, the gap between germline ends came to 13 bases. The CDR3 consists of 14 residues. CDR1 is MNHEY and CDR2 is SMNVEV in the germline V gene (reference sequence).

Many counts were recorded for this clonotype. One end of the junction fails to match germline, which may point to a read error. The J gene is TRBJ2-5, the V gene TRBV5-1; TRBD1 matches 7 bases. CDR1 and CDR2 (germline): SGHRS, YFSETQ. This CDR3 is built from 10 residues. For the CDR3, the DNA is TGTGCCAGCAGGGGGGAGACCCAGTACTTC. This translates into CASRGETQYF.

DNA for the CDR3: TGTGCCAGCATCGGTGGGCGAACTCCCTCCTATGGCTACACCTTC. Translating it yields CASIGGRTPSYGYTF. The V call is TRBV6-6, the J call TRBJ1-2; D gene ambiguous. V gave up 7 bases and J gave up 4 bases, with 19 bases separating them. CDR1 and CDR2 (germline): MNHNY, SVGAGI (reference sequence). The CDR3 contains 15 residues.